The rows below give T cell receptor beta chains drawn from one sample of a study of blood T cell repertoires in COVID-19. Data came from immunoSEQ multiplex PCR; TCRdb stores just in-frame clones and leaves some out. The repertoire consists of about 110,000 clones, with around 83% occurring once and the leading ten covering around 2%. The source material was peripheral blood. Source of these receptors: a human donor in a cohort sampled during active COVID-19. Both conserved end residues are part of each CDR3. The D gene is left open where the match is weak. Only some rows state a clone size, as once, few, many or a class for expanded clones.

j_gene	d_gene	v_gene	abundance	CDR3nt	CDR3aa
TRBJ2-3	-	TRBV3-1/TRBV3-2	-	TGTGCCAGCAGCCCGGGGGGCATAACAGATACGCAGTATTTT	CASSPGGITDTQYF
TRBJ2-6	-	TRBV9	-	TGTGCCAGCAGCGTAGATACCGGAGGGGGGGCCAACGTCCTGACTTTC	CASSVDTGGGANVLTF
TRBJ1-2	-	TRBV2	-	TGTGCCAGCAGTGCCAGCTATGGCTACACCTTC	CASSASYGYTF
TRBJ2-7	TRBD1	TRBV7-7	-	TGTGCCAGCAGCTTGGGACAGGGATCTTTCGAGCAGTACTTC	CASSLGQGSFEQYF
TRBJ1-1	-	TRBV4-1	-	TGCGCCAGCAGCCAAGGGGTCGGGTATAGGGGTAAGGCTGAAGCTTTCTTT	CASSQGVGYRGKAEAFF
TRBJ2-1	-	TRBV28	-	TGTGCCAGCAGCCTTATAGCCTATGAGCAGTTCTTC	CASSLIAYEQFF
TRBJ1-2	TRBD1	TRBV28	-	TGTGCCAGCAGTAGATCCGGGACAGGGGGCTATGGCTACACCTTC	CASSRSGTGGYGYTF
TRBJ1-1	-	TRBV9	few	TGTGCCAGCAGCGTAACCCCAACTGATACCCAAGCTTTCTTT	CASSVTPTDTQAFF
TRBJ2-7	TRBD1	TRBV5-1	-	TGCGCCAGCAGCCACAGACAGGGCGGCGACGAGCAGTACTTC	CASSHRQGGDEQYF
TRBJ2-1	-	TRBV5-1	-	TGCGCCAGCAGCGGGATGGGAGGCATCTACAATGAGCAGTTCTTC	CASSGMGGIYNEQFF
TRBJ2-3	TRBD2	TRBV5-1	-	TGCGCCAGCAGCTTGCGGGGGGGCCGGGCAGATACGCAGTATTTT	CASSLRGGRADTQYF
TRBJ2-3	-	TRBV3-1/TRBV3-2	-	TGTGCCAGCAGCCAAGAGAGGACGGGGTATAGCACAGATACGCAGTATTTT	CASSQERTGYSTDTQYF
TRBJ2-7	TRBD1	TRBV19	-	TGTGCCAGTAGTATGACAGGGGAGAGCTCCTACGAGCAGTACTTC	CASSMTGESSYEQYF
TRBJ2-1	-	TRBV3-1/TRBV3-2	once	TGTGCCAGCAGCCAAGATTTGGGGACTAATGAGCAGTTCTTC	CASSQDLGTNEQFF
TRBJ2-3	TRBD2	TRBV4-3	few	TGCGCCAGCAGCCAAAGCCCCCGCGGGGGGAGAGATACGCAGTATTTT	CASSQSPRGGRDTQYF
TRBJ1-1	-	TRBV29-1	-	TGCAGCGTTGAAGAGATCTCAGGGGACACTGAAGCTTTCTTT	CSVEEISGDTEAFF
TRBJ2-7	TRBD1	TRBV7-9	-	TGTGCCAGCAGCTTACGACAGGGCTACGAGCAGTACTTC	CASSLRQGYEQYF
TRBJ1-4	-	TRBV28	-	TGTGCCAGCAGTTTATCCCAGTCTAGTGGTAAACTGTTTTTT	CASSLSQSSGKLFF
TRBJ2-7	-	TRBV28	-	TGTGCCAGCAGTTACGCGGGACCGGCGACCTACGAGCAGTACTTC	CASSYAGPATYEQYF
TRBJ2-3	-	TRBV9	-	TGTGCCAGCAGCACCCTTAGCGGAATCACAGATACGCAGTATTTT	CASSTLSGITDTQYF
TRBJ2-7	TRBD1	TRBV6-5	once	TGTGCCAGCAGTTCCTCCGGGACAGAGTACGAGCAGTACTTC	CASSSSGTEYEQYF
TRBJ1-6	-	TRBV7-2	-	TGTGCCAGCAGCTTAGACAGCTATAATTCACCCCTCCACTTT	CASSLDSYNSPLHF
TRBJ2-5	-	TRBV6-5	-	TGTGCCAGCAGCCCGACCGCGACATCGGTTGAGACCCAGTACTTC	CASSPTATSVETQYF
TRBJ2-2	-	TRBV19	-	TGTGCCAGTACTGAGGTCACCGGGGAGCTGTTTTTT	CASTEVTGELFF
TRBJ2-7	-	TRBV5-6	few	TGTGCCAGCAGCTTGGGACAGCTCTACGAGCAGTACTTC	CASSLGQLYEQYF
TRBJ1-2	-	TRBV30	-	TGTGCCTGGAAACTCGGGGGGCGGAGAGGCTACACCTTC	CAWKLGGRRGYTF
TRBJ2-3	-	TRBV2	-	TGTGCCAGCAGTGAAGAGGAGGGGGCGAGCACAGATACGCAGTATTTT	CASSEEEGASTDTQYF
TRBJ2-5	TRBD2	TRBV6-2/TRBV6-3	-	TGTGCCAGCAGTTACTACGGGACTAGCGGGGAAGAGACCCAGTACTTC	CASSYYGTSGEETQYF
TRBJ2-5	TRBD1	TRBV4-3	-	TGCGCCAGCAGCCAAGATCAGGGGGCAAGGGAGACCCAGTACTTC	CASSQDQGARETQYF
TRBJ1-1	-	TRBV19	-	TGTGCCAGTAGTCCGACGGGAACTATATGGACTGAAGCTTTCTTT	CASSPTGTIWTEAFF
TRBJ1-2	-	TRBV28	-	TGTGCCAGCAGCCCAACAGGGATATATGGCTACACCTTC	CASSPTGIYGYTF
TRBJ2-5	-	TRBV19	once	TGTGCCAGTAAAAGGGGGCAGGGAGGAGAGACCCAGTACTTC	CASKRGQGGETQYF
TRBJ1-2	-	TRBV28	-	TGTGCCAGCAGGGAGGATGGCTACACCTTC	CASREDGYTF
TRBJ1-2	-	TRBV6-5	-	TGTGCCAGCAGTTACTCCAGGCGCACGAAGCCGCATGGCTACACCTTC	CASSYSRRTKPHGYTF
TRBJ2-5	TRBD2	TRBV2	-	TGTGCCAGCAAGGCGGGACTAGCGGGAGGTGGGCAAGAGACCCAGTACTTC	CASKAGLAGGGQETQYF
TRBJ2-1	-	TRBV4-2	-	TGTGCCAGCAGCCAAGAGAGACTAGGACCAAATGAGCAGTTCTTC	CASSQERLGPNEQFF
TRBJ2-1	TRBD2	TRBV20-1	-	TGCAGTGCTAGTCGTCCTAGCGGGGGGGCCTACAATGAGCAGTTCTTC	CSASRPSGGAYNEQFF
TRBJ1-1	-	TRBV12-3/TRBV12-4	-	TGTGCCAGCAGTTTAGTCCGGTTTGAAGCTTTCTTT	CASSLVRFEAFF
TRBJ1-5	-	TRBV30	-	TGTGCCTGGAGTGTTGGCAGCAATCAGCCCCAGCATTTT	CAWSVGSNQPQHF
TRBJ2-3	TRBD2	TRBV11-2	once	TGTGCCAGCAGCTTAGATCCGGATAGCGGGGGATTAGGGGATACGCAGTATTTT	CASSLDPDSGGLGDTQYF
TRBJ2-5	TRBD2	TRBV6-2/TRBV6-3	-	TGTGCCAGCAGTTATCCGGGACTAGCGGGGTCTCAAGAGACCCAGTACTTC	CASSYPGLAGSQETQYF
TRBJ1-1	-	TRBV10-1	-	TGCGCCAGCAGAGGGATGACAGACGAAGCTTTCTTT	CASRGMTDEAFF
TRBJ2-3	TRBD1	TRBV4-3	-	TGCGCCAGCAGCCAAGCTCAACCGGGACAGGGTACAGATACGCAGTATTTT	CASSQAQPGQGTDTQYF
TRBJ1-2	-	TRBV7-9	-	TGTGCCAGCAGCCTGGGACATTCCGGGGATGGCTACACCTTC	CASSLGHSGDGYTF
TRBJ1-5	-	TRBV18	once	TGTGCCAGCTCAAGGGGATCCAATCAGCCCCAGCATTTT	CASSRGSNQPQHF
TRBJ2-7	TRBD2	TRBV5-6	few	TGTGCCAGCAGCACTCCGGGACTAGCGGGCGATACCAGCTCCTACGAGCAGTACTTC	CASSTPGLAGDTSSYEQYF
TRBJ2-3	TRBD2	TRBV28	-	TGTGCCAGCAGTTCTCAAAGCGGGGGGCCAGGGGATACGCAGTATTTT	CASSSQSGGPGDTQYF
TRBJ2-6	TRBD1	TRBV9	-	TGTGCCAGCAGCGCTCGGGACAGAACCAACTCTGGGGCCAACGTCCTGACTTTC	CASSARDRTNSGANVLTF
TRBJ1-4	-	TRBV6-5	once	TGTGCCAGCAGTTACTCGTACGCGACCTCGGGTGAAAAACTGTTTTTT	CASSYSYATSGEKLFF
TRBJ2-4	-	TRBV20-1	-	TGCAGTGCCCCGGGTGGCAACATTCAGTACTTC	CSAPGGNIQYF
TRBJ1-5	-	TRBV7-9	-	TGTGCCAGCAGCCTGGACAGTTCTCAGCTCCAGCATTTT	CASSLDSSQLQHF
TRBJ2-1	TRBD1	TRBV5-1	-	TGCGCCAGCAGCTTGAATTATGGACAGGGCTCGGATGAGCAGTTCTTC	CASSLNYGQGSDEQFF
TRBJ2-1	TRBD1	TRBV30	-	TGTGCCTGGAGTGAGGGGACAGGGGTAACTGAGCAGTTCTTC	CAWSEGTGVTEQFF
TRBJ2-5	-	TRBV12-5	-	TGTGCTAGTGTGACAGGAGAACAAGAAGAGACCCAGTACTTC	CASVTGEQEETQYF
TRBJ1-5	TRBD1	TRBV28	-	TGTGCCAGCGTAGACAGGGTCCGCAGGCAGCCCCAGCATTTT	CASVDRVRRQPQHF